The text below deals with one TCR beta chain. An end of the junction differs from the germline gene, which may be a read error. Germline lookup yields CDR1 ENHRY and CDR2 SYGVKD. This CDR3 spans 14 amino acids. The data were obtained in a study of T-cell reconstitution after alpha-beta-depleted transplantation in children. During its preparation, the TCRbeta library received unique molecular identifiers. TCRdb used MiXCR to reprocess the PCR reads, holding one entry per CDR3 protein. This sample has 400,000 to 500,000 distinct CDR3 sequences, with roughly a tenth found just once. This sequence joins TRBV10-3 and TRBJ2-7; 8 positions match TRBD1. Sample: PBMCs from the stem cell graft donor, taken from the stem cell graft. This sequence originates from a human donor who donated a stem cell graft to a child with acute myeloid leukemia. CDR3 protein: CAISPNGQGYEHYF. CDR3 nucleotides: TGTGCCATCAGTCCCAATGGACAGGGCTACGAGCATTACTTC.